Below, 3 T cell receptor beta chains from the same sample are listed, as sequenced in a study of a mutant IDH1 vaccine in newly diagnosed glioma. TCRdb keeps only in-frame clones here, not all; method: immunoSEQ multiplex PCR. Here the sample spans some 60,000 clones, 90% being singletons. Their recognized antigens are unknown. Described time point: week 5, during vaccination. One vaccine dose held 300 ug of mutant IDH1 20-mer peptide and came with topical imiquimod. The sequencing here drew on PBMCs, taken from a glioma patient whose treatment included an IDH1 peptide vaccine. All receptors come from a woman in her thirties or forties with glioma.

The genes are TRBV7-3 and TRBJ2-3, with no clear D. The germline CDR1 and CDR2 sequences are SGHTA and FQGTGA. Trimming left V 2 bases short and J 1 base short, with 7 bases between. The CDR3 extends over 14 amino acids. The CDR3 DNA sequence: TGTGCCAGCAGCTTATCCAGCGGCACAGATACGCAGTATTTT. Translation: CASSLSSGTDTQYF.

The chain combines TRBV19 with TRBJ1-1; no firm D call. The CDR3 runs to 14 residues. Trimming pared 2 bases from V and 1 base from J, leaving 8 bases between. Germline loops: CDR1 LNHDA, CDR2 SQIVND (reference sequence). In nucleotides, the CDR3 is TGTGCCAGTAGTATAAGTGCAGAGAACACTGAAGCTTTCTTT. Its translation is CASSISAENTEAFF.

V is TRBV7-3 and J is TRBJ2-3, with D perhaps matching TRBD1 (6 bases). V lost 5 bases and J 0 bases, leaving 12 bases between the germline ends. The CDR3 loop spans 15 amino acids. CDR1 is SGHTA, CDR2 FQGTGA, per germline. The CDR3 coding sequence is TGTGCCAGCAGCCCCCGAGGGGGTAGCACAGATACGCAGTATTTT. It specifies CASSPRGGSTDTQYF.